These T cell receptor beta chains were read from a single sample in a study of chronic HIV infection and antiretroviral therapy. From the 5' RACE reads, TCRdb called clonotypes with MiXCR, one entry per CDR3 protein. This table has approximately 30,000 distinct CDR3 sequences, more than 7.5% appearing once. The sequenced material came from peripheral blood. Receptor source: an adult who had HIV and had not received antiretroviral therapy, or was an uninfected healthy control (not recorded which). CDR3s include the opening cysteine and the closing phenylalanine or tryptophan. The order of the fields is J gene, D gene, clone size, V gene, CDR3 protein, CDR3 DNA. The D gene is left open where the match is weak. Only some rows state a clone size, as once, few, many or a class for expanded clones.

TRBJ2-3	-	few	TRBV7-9	CASSPDRGSGGEQYF	TGTGCCAGCAGCCCGGACAGGGGCTCGGGAGGGGAGCAGTATTTT
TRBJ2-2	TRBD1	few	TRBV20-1	CSAREGQGDTGELFF	TGCAGTGCTAGAGAGGGACAGGGGGACACCGGGGAGCTGTTTTTT
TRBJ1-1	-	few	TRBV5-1	CASSLAGESIRNTEAFF	TGCGCCAGCAGCTTGGCGGGGGAAAGTATTCGGAACACTGAAGCTTTCTTT
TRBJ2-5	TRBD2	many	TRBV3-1	CASSQPAGREETQYF	TGTGCCAGCAGCCAGCCAGCGGGAAGGGAAGAGACCCAGTACTTC
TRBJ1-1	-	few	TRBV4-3	CASSQVRTSNTEAFF	TGCGCCAGCAGCCAAGTTAGGACATCGAACACTGAAGCTTTCTTT
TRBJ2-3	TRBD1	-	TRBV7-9	CASSLGGGRTDTQYF	TGTGCCAGCAGCTTAGGAGGGGGCAGAACAGATACGCAGTATTTT
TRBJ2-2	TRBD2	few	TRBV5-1	CASSLGLAGTGELFF	TGCGCCAGCAGCTTAGGACTAGCCGGCACCGGGGAGCTGTTTTTT
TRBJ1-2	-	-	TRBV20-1	CSATGRGRTNYGYTF	TGCAGTGCTACGGGGAGGGGGAGAACTAACTATGGCTACACCTTC
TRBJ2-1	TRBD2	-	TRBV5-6	CASTGRENAVEASYNEQFF	TGTGCCAGTACCGGGCGGGAGAATGCGGTTGAGGCATCCTACAATGAGCAGTTCTTC
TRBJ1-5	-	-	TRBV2	CASSEEAPGRPQHF	TGTGCCAGCAGTGAAGAGGCGCCCGGGCGGCCCCAGCATTTT
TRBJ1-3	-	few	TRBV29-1	CSVGGGAGNTIYF	TGCAGCGTGGGCGGCGGGGCTGGAAACACCATATATTTT
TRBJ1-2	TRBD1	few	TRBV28	CASSLFVRGHYGYTF	TGTGCCAGCAGTTTATTTGTCAGGGGGCACTATGGCTACACCTTC
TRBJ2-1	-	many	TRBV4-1	CASSPGIPNEQFF	TGCGCCAGCAGCCCTGGGATTCCGAATGAGCAGTTCTTC
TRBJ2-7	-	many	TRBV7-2	CASSLVGCEQYF	TGTGCCAGCAGCTTAGTTGGGTGCGAGCAGTACTTC
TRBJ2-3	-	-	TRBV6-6	CASSYSWKADTQYF	TGTGCCAGCAGTTACTCCTGGAAGGCGGATACGCAGTATTTT
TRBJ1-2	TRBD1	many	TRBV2	CASHAGGAGYGYTF	TGTGCCAGCCACGCAGGGGGCGCGGGCTATGGCTACACCTTC
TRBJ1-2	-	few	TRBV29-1	CSVLGSAVDGYTF	TGCAGCGTTTTAGGATCGGCTGTGGATGGCTACACCTTC
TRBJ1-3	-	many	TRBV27	CASSLLGSGNTIYF	TGTGCCAGCAGTTTATTGGGTTCTGGAAACACCATATATTTT
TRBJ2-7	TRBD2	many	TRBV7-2	CASSLAASGGVEYF	TGTGCCAGCAGCTTAGCTGCTAGCGGGGGGGTGGAGTACTTC
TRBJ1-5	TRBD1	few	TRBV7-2	CASSYDRGFQPQHF	TGTGCCAGCAGCTACGACAGGGGGTTTCAGCCCCAGCATTTT
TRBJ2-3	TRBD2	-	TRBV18	CASSPRTSGAADTQYF	TGTGCCAGCTCACCAAGGACTAGCGGGGCGGCAGATACGCAGTATTTT
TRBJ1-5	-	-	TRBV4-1	CASSPSDSNQPQHF	TGCGCCAGCAGCCCGTCGGATAGCAATCAGCCCCAGCATTTT
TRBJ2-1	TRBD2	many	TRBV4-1	CASSQGPGGGYNEQFF	TGCGCCAGCAGCCAAGGTCCGGGAGGGGGTTACAATGAGCAGTTCTTC
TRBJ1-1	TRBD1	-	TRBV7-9	CASSYGQDFTEAFF	TGTGCCAGCAGCTATGGACAGGATTTCACTGAAGCTTTCTTT
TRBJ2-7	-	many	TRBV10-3	CAISGGAEGGEQYF	TGTGCCATCAGTGGGGGAGCGGAGGGGGGCGAGCAGTACTTC
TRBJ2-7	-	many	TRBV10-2	CASSESSGPPSYEQYF	TGCGCCAGCAGTGAGTCGTCGGGCCCCCCATCCTACGAGCAGTACTTC
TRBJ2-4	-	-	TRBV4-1	CASSQEVANIQYF	TGCGCCAGCAGCCAAGAAGTCGCAAACATTCAGTACTTC
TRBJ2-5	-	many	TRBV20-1	CSARDSWQGRQAPRPQETQYF	TGCAGTGCTAGAGACAGTTGGCAGGGAAGACAGGCGCCCCGTCCCCAAGAGACCCAGTACTTC
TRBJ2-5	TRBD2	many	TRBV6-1	CASRPSGSPETQYF	TGTGCCAGCAGACCTAGCGGGTCCCCGGAGACCCAGTACTTC
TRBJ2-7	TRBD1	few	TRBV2	CASSAGTGGLSEQYF	TGTGCCAGCTCCGCGGGGACAGGGGGCTTATCGGAGCAGTACTTC
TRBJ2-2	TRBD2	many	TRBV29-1	CSAALAGGQDTGELFF	TGCAGCGCCGCGCTAGCGGGGGGGCAGGACACCGGGGAGCTGTTTTTT
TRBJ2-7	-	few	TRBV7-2	CASSPRDGSSYEQYF	TGTGCCAGCAGCCCCCGAGACGGAAGCTCCTACGAGCAGTACTTC
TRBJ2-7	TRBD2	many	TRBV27	CASRTGGTGFYEQYF	TGTGCCAGCCGGACGGGGGGAACGGGGTTTTACGAGCAGTACTTC
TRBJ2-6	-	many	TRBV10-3	CASKGRGTGANVLTF	TGTGCCTCCAAGGGTAGGGGTACTGGGGCCAACGTCCTGACTTTC
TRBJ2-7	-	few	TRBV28	CASSLMGEEQYF	TGTGCCAGCAGTTTAATGGGGGAAGAGCAGTACTTC
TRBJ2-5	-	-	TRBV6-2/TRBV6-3	CASSQVSGPETQYF	TGTGCCAGCAGTCAAGTCAGCGGCCCGGAGACCCAGTACTTC
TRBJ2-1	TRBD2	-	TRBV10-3	CASSGMGEQFF	TGTGCCTCTAGCGGGATGGGTGAGCAGTTCTTC
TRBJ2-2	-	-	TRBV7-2	CASSLDGPKAGELFF	TGTGCCAGCAGCTTAGATGGCCCAAAAGCCGGGGAGCTGTTTTTT
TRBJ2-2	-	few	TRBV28	CASRIGDRYTGELFF	TGTGCCAGCAGGATCGGCGACAGATACACCGGGGAGCTGTTTTTT
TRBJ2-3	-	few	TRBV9	CASSVATGAGLGDTQYF	TGTGCCAGCAGCGTAGCTACGGGGGCAGGCCTTGGTGATACGCAGTATTTT
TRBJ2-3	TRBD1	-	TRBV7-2	CASSVQGGYDTQYF	TGTGCCAGCAGCGTACAGGGGGGTTATGATACGCAGTATTTT
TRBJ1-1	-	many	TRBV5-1	CASSLSTSPPKGSANTEAFF	TGCGCCAGCAGCTTGAGTACCTCGCCTCCTAAGGGGTCGGCGAACACTGAAGCTTTCTTT
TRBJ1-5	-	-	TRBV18	CASSPGTDSNQPQHF	TGTGCCAGCTCACCAGGGACGGATAGCAATCAGCCCCAGCATTTT
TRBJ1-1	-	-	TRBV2	CASTSDEQTEAFF	TGTGCCAGCACGTCCGATGAACAGACCGAAGCTTTCTTT
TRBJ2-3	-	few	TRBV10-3	CAISVREADTQYF	TGTGCCATCAGTGTTCGAGAAGCAGATACGCAGTATTTT
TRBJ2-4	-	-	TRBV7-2	CASSLVMARDANIQYF	TGTGCCAGCAGCTTAGTGATGGCGAGGGACGCGAACATTCAGTACTTC
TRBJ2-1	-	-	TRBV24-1	CATSDPKQGSGSYNEQFF	TGTGCCACCAGTGATCCGAAACAGGGTAGTGGTTCCTACAATGAGCAGTTCTTC
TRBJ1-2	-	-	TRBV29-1	CSVEDRGNYGYTF	TGCAGCGTTGAAGATCGGGGTAACTATGGCTACACCTTC
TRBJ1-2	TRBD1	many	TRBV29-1	CSVGGQGPIGNTF	TGCAGCGTTGGGGGACAGGGCCCCATCGGTAACACCTTC
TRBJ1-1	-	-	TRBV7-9	CASSGYRAADTEAFF	TGTGCCAGCAGCGGATACAGGGCGGCTGACACTGAAGCTTTCTTT
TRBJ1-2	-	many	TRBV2	CASSEALGAVYGYTF	TGTGCCAGCAGTGAAGCTCTAGGAGCGGTCTATGGCTACACCTTC
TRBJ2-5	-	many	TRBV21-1	CASSEDRGHETQYF	TGTGCCAGCAGCGAGGACAGGGGGCATGAGACCCAGTACTTC
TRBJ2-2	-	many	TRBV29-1	CSVSSGELFF	TGCAGCGTTAGTTCCGGGGAGCTGTTTTTT
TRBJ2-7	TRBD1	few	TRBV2	CAIPTGGHEQYF	TGTGCCATTCCGACAGGGGGGCACGAGCAGTACTTC